This passage covers 3 T cell receptor beta chains from one sample sequenced in a study of blood T cell repertoires in COVID-19. Profiled with immunoSEQ multiplex PCR; TCRdb holds only in-frame clones, not every one. The table has some 80,000 clones, about 70% seen once; the top ten hold roughly a fifth. Sequenced sample: peripheral blood. Receptors were obtained from a woman at least 80 years old with active or convalescent COVID-19.

The chain carries TRBV7-6 and TRBJ1-6; D is possibly TRBD1 (5 bases). This CDR3 contains 16 residues. Deletions cut 1 base from V and 6 bases from J, with 13 bases between. CDR1 is SGHVS, CDR2 FNYEAQ, per germline. CDR3 sequence reads: CASSLGGGTANSPLHF. In DNA form, the CDR3 reads TGTGCCAGCAGCTTAGGGGGCGGGACCGCTAATTCACCCCTCCACTTT.

In this sample, this clone turned up a few times. This CDR3 reads CASSLRYGLAGEEGTQYF. In DNA form, the CDR3 reads TGCGCCAGCAGCCTGCGCTATGGACTAGCGGGGGAAGAAGGGACCCAGTACTTC. V is TRBV4-3 and J is TRBJ2-5; TRBD2 agrees at 13 bases. Trimming at V came to 4 bases and at J to 7 bases, leaving 15 bases not matched to a gene. Per the germline V gene, CDR1 is LGHNA and CDR2 is YSLEER. CDR3 length: 18 amino acids.

The chain is built from TRBV9 and TRBJ2-5; 7 bases are a match to TRBD1. This CDR3 has 15 amino acids. The germline gives CDR1 SGDLS, CDR2 YYNGEE. Germline trimming cut 0 bases from V and 1 base from J; bases unmatched to any gene: 3. CDR3 nucleotides: TGTGCCAGCAGCGTAGCTGGGACAGTCCAAGAGACCCAGTACTTC. Its protein product is CASSVAGTVQETQYF.